These 17 T cell receptor beta chains came from one sample sequenced in a study of T cells after yellow fever vaccination. TCRdb itself ran the 5' RACE reads through MiXCR, one entry per CDR3 protein. The sample records more than 350,000 distinct CDR3 sequences, approximately 10% being singletons. This material consisted of PBMCs, taken on the day of the first yellow fever vaccination. Every receptor here comes from a man younger than 35 who received the YFV17D yellow fever vaccine.

This chain links TRBV27 with TRBJ2-7; D may be TRBD1 (9 bases). This CDR3 region has 16 residues. Germline CDR1 is MNHEY and CDR2 is SMNVEV (reference sequence). Deletions cut 6 bases from V and 0 bases from J, with 18 bases between. CDR3 DNA: TGTGCCAGCAGGGTAGCGGGACAGGGAAGCTCCTACGAGCAGTACTTC. It specifies CASRVAGQGSSYEQYF.

This clonotype was counted between two and nine times. The chain couples TRBV9 to TRBJ2-1; no firm D call. V lost 0 bases and J 4 bases, leaving 8 bases between the germline ends. This CDR3 spans 14 amino acids. Germline lookup yields CDR1 SGDLS and CDR2 YYNGEE. In nucleotides, the CDR3 is TGTGCCAGCAGCGTAGACTCCGGATACAATGAGCAGTTCTTC. Encoded protein: CASSVDSGYNEQFF.

The chain has TRBV30 and TRBJ1-3, with D possibly TRBD1 on 6 matching bases. Trimming removed 2 bases at V and 0 bases at J, with 14 bases between. The CDR3 consists of 16 residues. CDR1 GTSNPN and CDR2 SVGIG come from the germline V gene (reference sequence). CDR3 in DNA: TGTGCCTGGAGTATTAAGGCGGGGGCCTCTGGAAACACCATATATTTT. It is translated as CAWSIKAGASGNTIYF. Full variable domain (rest looked up from reference TRBV30 and TRBJ1-3): SQTIHQWPATLVQPVGSPLSLECTVEGTSNPNLYWYRQAAGRGLQLLFYSVGIGQISSEVPQNLSASRPQDRQFILSSKKLLLSDSGFYLCAWSIKAGASGNTIYFGEGSWLTVV.

This clonotype has only a few counts. The genes are TRBV4-1 and TRBJ1-5, with D maybe TRBD1 (6 bases). The germline V gene has CDR1 MGHRA and CDR2 YSYEKL. The ends were cut back, 0 bases at V and 3 bases at J, with 21 bases in the middle. The CDR3 contains 19 residues. CDR3 coding DNA: TGCGCCAGCAGCCAAGAGTTCCTGACCGGGACAAGTTTCAATCAGCCCCAGCATTTT. This encodes CASSQEFLTGTSFNQPQHF.

This clonotype was seen a few times. This chain uses TRBV18 with TRBJ2-5; TRBD1 aligns across 8 bases. V trimming: 3 bases; J trimming: 4 bases; junction bases outside the gene matches: 4. This CDR3 region has 14 residues. Germline CDR1 and CDR2: KGHSH and LQKENI. This CDR3 is CASSPDRVGETQYF. In DNA form, the CDR3 reads TGTGCCAGCTCACCGGACAGGGTAGGAGAGACCCAGTACTTC.

This clonotype came up a few times. CDR3 residues: CASSQGPVISGANVLTF. CDR3 bases: TGCGCCAGCAGCCAGGGGCCGGTGATCTCTGGGGCCAACGTCCTGACTTTC. This chain links TRBV4-1 with TRBJ2-6; D may be TRBD1 (5 bases). The germline V gene has CDR1 MGHRA and CDR2 YSYEKL. The ends were cut back, 3 bases at V and 0 bases at J, with 12 bases in the middle. CDR3 length equals 17 residues.

This chain joins TRBV6-2 or TRBV6-3 and TRBJ2-1; D may be TRBD1 (6 bases). The ends were cut back, 10 bases at V and 12 bases at J, with 16 bases in the middle. This CDR3 region has 11 residues. Germline CDR1 and CDR2: MNHEY and SVGEGT. CDR3 sequence (DNA): TGTGCCACCCAAACCGGGACACGGCAGTTCTTC. Translated: CATQTGTRQFF.

This clonotype was observed a handful of times. V is TRBV5-1 and J is TRBJ2-3, with D perhaps matching TRBD1 (5 bases). From germline, CDR1 is SGHRS and CDR2 YFSETQ. There are 13 residues in the CDR3. V lost 4 bases and J lost 2, with 8 bases in between. In DNA, the CDR3 is TGCGCCAGCAGCCCAGGGTACACAGATACGCAGTATTTT. It yields the protein CASSPGYTDTQYF.

The chain combines TRBV7-9 with TRBJ2-2; 9 bases align to TRBD1. There are 15 residues in the CDR3. V was clipped by 6 bases and J by 5 bases; unmatched bases: 7. Germline loops: CDR1 SEHNR, CDR2 FQNEAQ (reference sequence). The DNA for the CDR3 is TGTGCCAGCAGACCGGGACAGGGTTTGACCGGGGAGCTGTTTTTT. Residues: CASRPGQGLTGELFF.

This chain links TRBV7-3 with TRBJ1-1, with 9 bases fitting TRBD1. Germline-derived CDR1 and CDR2 are SGHTA and FQGTGA. The V and J ends lost 3 bases and 5 bases, in that order; junction bases with no gene match: 4. This CDR3 contains 14 residues. DNA of the CDR3: TGTGCCAGCAGCTTCTACAGGGGGCAAACTGAAGCTTTCTTT. It is translated as CASSFYRGQTEAFF.

The sample holds many counts of this clonotype. The V and J genes are TRBV7-9 and TRBJ1-2; 7 bases match TRBD1. The CDR3 loop spans 14 amino acids. The ends lost 5 bases at V and 8 bases at J; junction bases unmatched: 11. Germline CDR1 reads SEHNR; CDR2 reads FQNEAQ (reference sequence). CDR3 bases: TGTGCCAGCAGCCTATACGGGACAGTCGGCGGCTACACCTTC. It translates to CASSLYGTVGGYTF.

V gene TRBV21-1 combines with J gene TRBJ2-3; the D call TRBD1 from the table was never checked on the DNA. TRBV21-1 is classified as a pseudogene. The CDR3 contains 14 residues. As DNA, the CDR3 is TGTGCCAGGAGGGACAGGGGAGGCACAGATACGCAGTATTTT. Translation gives CARRDRGGTDTQYF.

This clonotype was recorded a few times. The chain uses TRBV20-1 and TRBJ1-3, with a weak D call TRBD1 (6 bases). The CDR3 runs to 13 residues. Germline V CDR1 and CDR2: DFQATT, SNEGSKA (reference sequence). V was clipped by 6 bases and J by 4 bases, with 13 bases between them. This chain's CDR3 is CSAGGAAGNTIYF. The CDR3 nucleotides read TGCAGTGCGGGGGGGGCCGCAGGAAACACCATATATTTT.

The chain combines TRBV10-3 with TRBJ1-6, with TRBD1 as a possible D gene (5 bases). The CDR3 spans 17 residues. Germline V gene sequence: CDR1 ENHRY, CDR2 SYGVKD. V was shortened by 0 bases and J by 5 bases, with 14 bases between the two germline ends. In DNA, the CDR3 is TGTGCCATCAGTGAGTCTAGGGGACTCAACAATAATTCACCCCTCCACTTT. This sequence encodes CAISESRGLNNNSPLHF.

The chain couples TRBV6-2 or TRBV6-3 to TRBJ2-2; D is undetermined. This CDR3 spans 13 amino acids. Germline CDR1 and CDR2: MNHEY and SVGEGT. V lost 5 bases to trimming and J lost 7 bases, with 11 bases between them. In DNA form, the CDR3 reads TGTGCCAGCAGTAGTTCACGAGGCGGGGAGCTGTTTTTT. Protein product: CASSSSRGGELFF.

This clonotype occurred many times. The rearrangement joins TRBV5-1 to TRBJ1-5; no definite D call. Germline CDR1 reads SGHRS; CDR2 reads YFSETQ. This CDR3 comprises 14 residues. V lost 0 bases and J lost 10, with 14 bases in between. The CDR3 DNA reads TGCGCCAGCAGCTTGGCGGGCGGCATGGGTCCCCAGCATTTT. Protein sequence: CASSLAGGMGPQHF.

In its sample, this clonotype was seen many times. The rearrangement joins TRBV7-3 to TRBJ1-1; D is possibly TRBD1 (5 bases). Trimming pared 4 bases from V and 1 base from J, leaving 13 bases between. CDR1 and CDR2 from the germline V gene are SGHTA and FQGTGA. The CDR3 spans 15 residues. CDR3 sequence: CASSWSPGRNTEAFF. The CDR3 DNA sequence: TGTGCCAGCAGCTGGTCCCCAGGGAGGAACACTGAAGCTTTCTTT.